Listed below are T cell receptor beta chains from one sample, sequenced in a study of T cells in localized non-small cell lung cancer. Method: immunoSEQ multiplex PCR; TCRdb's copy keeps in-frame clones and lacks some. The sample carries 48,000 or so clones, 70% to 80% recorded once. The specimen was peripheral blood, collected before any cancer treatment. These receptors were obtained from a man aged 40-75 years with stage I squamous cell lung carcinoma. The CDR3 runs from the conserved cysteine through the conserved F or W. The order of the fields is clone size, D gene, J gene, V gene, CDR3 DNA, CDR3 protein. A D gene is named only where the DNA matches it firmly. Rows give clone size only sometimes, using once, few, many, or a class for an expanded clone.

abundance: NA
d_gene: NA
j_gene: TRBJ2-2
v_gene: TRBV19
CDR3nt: TGTGCCAGTAGTATAGCCCGTGCTACCGGGGAGCTGTTTTTT
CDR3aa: CASSIARATGELFF

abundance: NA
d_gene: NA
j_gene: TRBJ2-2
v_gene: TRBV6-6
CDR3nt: TGTGCCAGCAGTTACTATACCGAACAAACCGGGGAGCTGTTTTTT
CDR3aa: CASSYYTEQTGELFF

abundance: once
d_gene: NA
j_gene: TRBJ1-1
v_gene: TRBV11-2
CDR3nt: TGTGCCAGCAGCCAGTACGGGGGAGGCACTGAAGCTTTCTTT
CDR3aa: CASSQYGGGTEAFF

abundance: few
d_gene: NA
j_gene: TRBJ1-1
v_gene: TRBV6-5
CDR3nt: TGTGCCAGCAGTGATTGGGGGGGTGAAGCTTTCTTT
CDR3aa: CASSDWGGEAFF

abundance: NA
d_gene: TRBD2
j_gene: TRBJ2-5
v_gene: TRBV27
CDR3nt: TGTGCCAGCAGTTTATGGTGTCACGTCCGACTAGCACTGGAAGAGACCCAGTACTTC
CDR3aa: CASSLWCHVRLALEETQYF

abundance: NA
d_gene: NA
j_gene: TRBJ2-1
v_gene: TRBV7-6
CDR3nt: TGTGCCAGCAGCTTGGGTCCTTTCCCCCCCAATGAGCAGTTCTTC
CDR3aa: CASSLGPFPPNEQFF

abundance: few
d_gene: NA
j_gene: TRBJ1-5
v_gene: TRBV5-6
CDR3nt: TGTGCCAGCAGCTTGTATCAGGCAGCCTTTCAGCCCCAGCATTTT
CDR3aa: CASSLYQAAFQPQHF

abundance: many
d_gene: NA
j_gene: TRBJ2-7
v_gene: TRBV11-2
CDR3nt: TGTGCCAGCAGCTTAGACCGACAGAACTACGAGCAGTACTTC
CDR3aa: CASSLDRQNYEQYF

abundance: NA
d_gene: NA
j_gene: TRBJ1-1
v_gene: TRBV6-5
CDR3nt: TGTGCCAGCAGTTACGTCGGCTCGGGCGGCACTGAAGCTTTCTTT
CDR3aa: CASSYVGSGGTEAFF

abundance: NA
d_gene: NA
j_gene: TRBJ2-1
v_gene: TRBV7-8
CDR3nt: TGTGCCAGCAGCTTAGGCCAACGGGGCGAGCAGTTCTTC
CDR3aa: CASSLGQRGEQFF

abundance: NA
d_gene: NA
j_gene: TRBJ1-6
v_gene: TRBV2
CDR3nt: TGTGCCAGCAGTGCGGCGGCCTCCTATAATTCACCCCTCCACTTT
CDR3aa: CASSAAASYNSPLHF

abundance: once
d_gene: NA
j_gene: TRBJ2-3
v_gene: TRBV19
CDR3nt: TGTGCCAGTAGTACCCAGAAAGAAGGCACAGATACGCAGTATTTT
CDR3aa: CASSTQKEGTDTQYF

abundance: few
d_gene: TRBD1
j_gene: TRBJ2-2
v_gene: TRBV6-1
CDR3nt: TGTGCCAGCAGTGACGGGACAGGGGACACCGGGGAGCTGTTTTTT
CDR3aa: CASSDGTGDTGELFF

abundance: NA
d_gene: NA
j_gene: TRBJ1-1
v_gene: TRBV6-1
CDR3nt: TGTGCCAGCAGACCGAGGACGGGTGAAGCTTTCTTT
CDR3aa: CASRPRTGEAFF

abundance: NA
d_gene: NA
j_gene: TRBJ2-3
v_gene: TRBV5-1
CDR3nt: TGCGCCAGCAGCTTGGACCTTAGCAATACGCAGTATTTT
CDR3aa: CASSLDLSNTQYF

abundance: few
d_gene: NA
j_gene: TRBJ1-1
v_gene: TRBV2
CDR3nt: TGTGCCAGCAGTGGGCTGCAGGTGAACACTGAAGCTTTCTTT
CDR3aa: CASSGLQVNTEAFF

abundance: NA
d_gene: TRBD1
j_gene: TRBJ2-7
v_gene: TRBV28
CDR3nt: TGTGCCAGCAGCCCGGAAGGGACAGGGGTTCGGGAGCAGTACTTC
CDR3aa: CASSPEGTGVREQYF

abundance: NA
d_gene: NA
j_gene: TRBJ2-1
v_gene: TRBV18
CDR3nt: TGTGCCAGCTCACCACAGGGTGCGGGACTTAATGAGCAGTTCTTC
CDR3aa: CASSPQGAGLNEQFF

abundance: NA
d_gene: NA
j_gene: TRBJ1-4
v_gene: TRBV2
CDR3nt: TGTGCCAGCAGTGCGGGGGCACCGAATGAAAAACTGTTTTTT
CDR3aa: CASSAGAPNEKLFF

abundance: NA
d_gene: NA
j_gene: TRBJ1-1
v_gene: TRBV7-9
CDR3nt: TGTGCCAGCAGCTTAGGGGGAGGTGGCAGGGAAACTGAAGCTTTCTTT
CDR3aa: CASSLGGGGRETEAFF

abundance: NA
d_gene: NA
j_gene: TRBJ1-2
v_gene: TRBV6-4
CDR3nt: TGTGCCAGCAGTGCCTCGGGGGGGGGCTATGGCTACACCTTC
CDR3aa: CASSASGGGYGYTF

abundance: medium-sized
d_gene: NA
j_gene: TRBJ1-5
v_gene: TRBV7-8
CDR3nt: TGTGCCAGCAGCTTAATGGGGTGGAGACAGGTGGGGGACCAGCCCCAGCATTTT
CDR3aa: CASSLMGWRQVGDQPQHF

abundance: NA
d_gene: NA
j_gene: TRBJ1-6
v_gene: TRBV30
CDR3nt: TGTGCCTGGTCTTTAGAGGTCCGGGGGAGGTCACCCCTCCACTTT
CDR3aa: CAWSLEVRGRSPLHF

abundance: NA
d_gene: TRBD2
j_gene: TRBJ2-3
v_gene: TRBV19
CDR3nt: TGTGCCAGTAGGAATCTAGCGGGGTTCACAGATACGCAGTATTTT
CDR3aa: CASRNLAGFTDTQYF

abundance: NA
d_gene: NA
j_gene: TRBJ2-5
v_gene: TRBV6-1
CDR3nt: TGTGCCAGCAGTCGACAGGACAACCAAGAGACCCAGTACTTC
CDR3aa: CASSRQDNQETQYF

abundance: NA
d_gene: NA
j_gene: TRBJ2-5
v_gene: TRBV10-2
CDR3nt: TGCGCCAGCAGCACGTACGTGGGGGTCCAAGAGACCCAGTACTTC
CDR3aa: CASSTYVGVQETQYF

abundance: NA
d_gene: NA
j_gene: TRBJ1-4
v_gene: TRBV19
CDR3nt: TGTGCCAGTAGTACCGGAGCTGGGAATGAAAAACTGTTTTTT
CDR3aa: CASSTGAGNEKLFF

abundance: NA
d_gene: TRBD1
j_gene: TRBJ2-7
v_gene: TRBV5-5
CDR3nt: TGTGCCAGCAGCTTGAATGTCGGACAGGGCGGCGAGCAGTACTTC
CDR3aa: CASSLNVGQGGEQYF

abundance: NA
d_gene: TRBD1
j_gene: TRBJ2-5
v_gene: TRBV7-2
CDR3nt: TGTGCCAGCAGCCCCGGACAGGGCGAGACCCAGTACTTC
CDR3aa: CASSPGQGETQYF

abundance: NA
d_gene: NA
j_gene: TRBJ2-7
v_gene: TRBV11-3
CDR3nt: TGTGCCAGCAGCTTCAACCACAGGGATGCCTCCCTTTACGAGCAGTACTTC
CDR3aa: CASSFNHRDASLYEQYF

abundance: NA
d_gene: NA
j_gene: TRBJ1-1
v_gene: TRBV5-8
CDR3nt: TGTGCCACAAACTGGGGGTACCTGAACACTGAAGCTTTCTTT
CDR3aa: CATNWGYLNTEAFF

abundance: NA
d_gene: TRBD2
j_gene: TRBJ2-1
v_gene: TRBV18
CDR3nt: TGTGCCAGCTCACCAATAGCGGGGGGGCCGAATGAGCAGTTCTTC
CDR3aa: CASSPIAGGPNEQFF

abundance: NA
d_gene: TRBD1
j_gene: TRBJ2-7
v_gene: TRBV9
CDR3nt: TGTGCCAGCAGCGTGGGGACAGGAATCGGCTCCTACGAGCAGTACTTC
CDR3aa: CASSVGTGIGSYEQYF